This T cell receptor (beta chain) comes out of a study of CD8+CD57+ T cells in acquired aplastic anemia. Study background: Recorded DNA amounts for sorted CD4+ and CD8+ cells had an average of 3.2 ug.

Genomic DNA, the template, was used for profiling of the TCR beta VDJ and CDR3. TCRdb called the reads again in MiXCR, with one record for every CDR3 protein. The sample records more than 250,000 distinct CDR3 sequences, approximately 55% being singletons. Notes on the study in general: Between patients and controls, CD8+ Simpson's diversity did not vary significantly. The study identified about 30 CD8+ CDR3 sequences shared by patients and controls.

The germline V gene encodes CDR1 SGHRS and CDR2 YFSETQ. The CDR3 covers 16 residues. Germline trimming cut 3 bases from V and 10 bases from J; bases unmatched to any gene: 16. For this clonotype: The target antigen is unknown.

The source is a human donor with severe aplastic anemia or a healthy control (not recorded which). The specimen sequenced was sorted CD4+, CD8+, or CD8+CD57+ T cells (not recorded which) from PBMCs. The V call is TRBV5-1, the J call TRBJ2-1, with 7 nucleotides matching TRBD2. The CDR3 reads CASSSLPAGNGGEQFF. CDR3 nucleotide sequence: TGCGCCAGCAGCTCCCTCCCAGCGGGGAACGGGGGGGAGCAGTTCTTC.